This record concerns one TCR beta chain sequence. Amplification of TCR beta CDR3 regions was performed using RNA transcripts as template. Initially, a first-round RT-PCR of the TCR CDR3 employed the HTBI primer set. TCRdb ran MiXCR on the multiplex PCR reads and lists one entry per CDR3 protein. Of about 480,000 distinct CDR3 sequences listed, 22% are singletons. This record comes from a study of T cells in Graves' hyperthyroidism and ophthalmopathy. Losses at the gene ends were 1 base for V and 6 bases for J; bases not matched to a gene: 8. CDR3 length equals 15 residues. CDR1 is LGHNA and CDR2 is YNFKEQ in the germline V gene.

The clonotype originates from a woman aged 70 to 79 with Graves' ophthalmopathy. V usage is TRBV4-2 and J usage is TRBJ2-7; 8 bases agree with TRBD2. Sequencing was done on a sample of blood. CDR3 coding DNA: TGTGCCAGCAGCCAAGGACCGGCGGGAGGTGGCGAGCAGTACTTC. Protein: CASSQGPAGGGEQYF.